This TCR beta chain was recovered during a study of control samples from healthy donors and cancer patients. The assay was immunoSEQ multiplex PCR, and TCRdb's table has in-frame clones only and misses some. This sample has about 95,000 clones, with about 85% found just once. The CDR3 length is 13 residues. Trimming removed 5 bases at V and 4 bases at J, with 9 bases between. The origin of this receptor is a woman aged 65 to 85 in good health. Input material: blood. The chain has TRBV12-3 or TRBV12-4 and TRBJ1-5; D not certain. In nucleotides, the CDR3 is TGTGCCAGCAGTCTCGGGGAGAATCAGCCCCAGCATTTT. Amino acid sequence: CASSLGENQPQHF.